This is a list of T cell receptor beta chains from one sample in a study of blood T cell repertoires in COVID-19. The table came from immunoSEQ multiplex PCR; TCRdb's copy has only in-frame clones and leaves some out. The sample has about 180,000 clones, more than 80% seen once. The sample consisted of PBMCs or T cells enriched from blood (not recorded which). These receptor sequences come from a man aged 35 to 55 who had recovered from COVID-19. Both conserved end residues are part of each CDR3. Fields, in order: J gene, V gene, CDR3 protein.

j_call: TRBJ2-1; v_call: TRBV11-2; cdr3_aa: CASSTGAPYNEQFF
j_call: TRBJ2-2; v_call: TRBV5-6; cdr3_aa: CASSTSGGRNTGELFF
j_call: TRBJ1-2; v_call: TRBV2; cdr3_aa: CASSEIRSGGYTF
j_call: TRBJ2-1; v_call: TRBV29-1; cdr3_aa: CSASGTGVAYNEQFF
j_call: TRBJ1-1; v_call: TRBV19; cdr3_aa: CASAPGVNTEAFF
j_call: TRBJ2-3; v_call: TRBV5-4; cdr3_aa: CASSWDSDRDTQYF
j_call: TRBJ2-1; v_call: TRBV29-1; cdr3_aa: CSATGTGASSYNEQFF
j_call: TRBJ1-3; v_call: TRBV6-5; cdr3_aa: CASSTPGSGNTIYF
j_call: TRBJ1-5; v_call: TRBV28; cdr3_aa: CASSPLLSRNRGRGNQPQHF
j_call: TRBJ2-7; v_call: TRBV5-4; cdr3_aa: CASSLVPGSYEQYF
j_call: TRBJ1-5; v_call: TRBV27; cdr3_aa: CASSLQGGNQPQHF
j_call: TRBJ2-1; v_call: TRBV6-5; cdr3_aa: CASSPTGDNEQFF
j_call: TRBJ1-1; v_call: TRBV10-3; cdr3_aa: CAISEVGTGGISNTEAFF
j_call: TRBJ2-1; v_call: TRBV20-1; cdr3_aa: CSVLRNEQFF
j_call: TRBJ1-2; v_call: TRBV3-1/TRBV3-2; cdr3_aa: CASSQDAMANYGYTF
j_call: TRBJ2-5; v_call: TRBV5-4; cdr3_aa: CASNNRGETQYF
j_call: TRBJ2-1; v_call: TRBV2; cdr3_aa: CASNLSGGVDEQFF
j_call: TRBJ1-6; v_call: TRBV9; cdr3_aa: CAGSVKLNSPLHF
j_call: TRBJ1-2; v_call: TRBV7-9; cdr3_aa: CASSTALGLIEGYTF
j_call: TRBJ2-1; v_call: TRBV6-4; cdr3_aa: CASRESGAGSYNEQFF
j_call: TRBJ2-1; v_call: TRBV10-1; cdr3_aa: CASSESAYNEQFF
j_call: TRBJ1-2; v_call: TRBV6-5; cdr3_aa: CASRLTALNYGYTF
j_call: TRBJ2-5; v_call: TRBV7-2; cdr3_aa: CASSLPHGSFQETQYF
j_call: TRBJ1-1; v_call: TRBV9; cdr3_aa: CASSVGTGGSNTEAFF
j_call: TRBJ1-2; v_call: TRBV24-1; cdr3_aa: CATSDKFGSSGYTF
j_call: TRBJ2-1; v_call: TRBV10-1; cdr3_aa: CASRKKWTRNEQFF
j_call: TRBJ1-1; v_call: TRBV2; cdr3_aa: CASSERDTEAFF
j_call: TRBJ1-1; v_call: TRBV9; cdr3_aa: CASSSFDRGSRGTEAFF
j_call: TRBJ1-4; v_call: TRBV29-1; cdr3_aa: CSVSGGTTNEKLFF
j_call: TRBJ2-5; v_call: TRBV7-9; cdr3_aa: CASSPIDRGGSETQYF
j_call: TRBJ1-2; v_call: TRBV7-3; cdr3_aa: CASSLGKQPTGDIGYTF
j_call: TRBJ1-5; v_call: TRBV2; cdr3_aa: CASSEETIIGGNQPQHF
j_call: TRBJ1-2; v_call: TRBV7-2; cdr3_aa: CASSSLGPLYGYTF
j_call: TRBJ2-1; v_call: TRBV25-1; cdr3_aa: CASSEVGQGIYNEQFF
j_call: TRBJ1-1; v_call: TRBV10-1; cdr3_aa: CASSEYRADTEAFF
j_call: TRBJ1-4; v_call: TRBV7-9; cdr3_aa: CASSLKGANEKLFF
j_call: TRBJ1-5; v_call: TRBV19; cdr3_aa: CASSIWGQGSNQPQHF
j_call: TRBJ2-1; v_call: TRBV18; cdr3_aa: CASSETSGRTYNEQFF
j_call: TRBJ2-1; v_call: TRBV11-2; cdr3_aa: CASSLELASANEQFF
j_call: TRBJ2-1; v_call: TRBV11-2; cdr3_aa: CASTSGLVVDEQFF
j_call: TRBJ1-1; v_call: TRBV7-8; cdr3_aa: CASSLASGISTEAFF
j_call: TRBJ1-5; v_call: TRBV2; cdr3_aa: CASSTGGGSNQPQHF
j_call: TRBJ1-6; v_call: TRBV12-5; cdr3_aa: CASGLEETGNSPLHF
j_call: TRBJ2-1; v_call: TRBV11-3; cdr3_aa: CASSPGGNEQFF
j_call: TRBJ1-1; v_call: TRBV7-9; cdr3_aa: CASSLSGTAAYTEAFF
j_call: TRBJ2-7; v_call: TRBV5-1; cdr3_aa: CASSLQDSYEQYF
j_call: TRBJ1-2; v_call: TRBV27; cdr3_aa: CARGTGQSYGYTF
j_call: TRBJ1-6; v_call: TRBV6-5; cdr3_aa: CASSGASGNSPLHF
j_call: TRBJ1-1; v_call: TRBV20-1; cdr3_aa: CSARLGTEAFF
j_call: TRBJ1-2; v_call: TRBV19; cdr3_aa: CASTSLEGFGYTF